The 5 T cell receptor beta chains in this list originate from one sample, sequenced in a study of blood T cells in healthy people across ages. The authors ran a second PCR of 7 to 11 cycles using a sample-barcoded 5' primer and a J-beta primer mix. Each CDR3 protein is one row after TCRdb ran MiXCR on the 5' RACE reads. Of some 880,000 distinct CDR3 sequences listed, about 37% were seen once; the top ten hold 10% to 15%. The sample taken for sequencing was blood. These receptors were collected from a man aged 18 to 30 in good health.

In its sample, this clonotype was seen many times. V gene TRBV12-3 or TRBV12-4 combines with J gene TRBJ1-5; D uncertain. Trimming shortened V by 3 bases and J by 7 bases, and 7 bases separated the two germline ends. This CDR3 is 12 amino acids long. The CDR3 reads CASSFMGQPQHF. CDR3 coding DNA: TGTGCCAGCAGTTTTATGGGGCAGCCCCAGCATTTT.

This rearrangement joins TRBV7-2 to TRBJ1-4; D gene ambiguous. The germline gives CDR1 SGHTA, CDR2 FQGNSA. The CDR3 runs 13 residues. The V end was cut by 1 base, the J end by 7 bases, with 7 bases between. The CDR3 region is CASSLEASEKLFF. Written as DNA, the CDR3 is TGTGCCAGCAGCTTAGAGGCGAGTGAAAAACTGTTTTTT.

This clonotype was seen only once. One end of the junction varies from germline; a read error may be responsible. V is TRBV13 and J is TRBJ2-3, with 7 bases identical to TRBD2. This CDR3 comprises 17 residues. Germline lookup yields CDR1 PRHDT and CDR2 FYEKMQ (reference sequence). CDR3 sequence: CASSEAPQRGIHGTRYF. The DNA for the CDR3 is TGTGCCAGCAGCGAGGCCCCCCAGCGGGGAATCCACGGTACGCGGTATTTT.

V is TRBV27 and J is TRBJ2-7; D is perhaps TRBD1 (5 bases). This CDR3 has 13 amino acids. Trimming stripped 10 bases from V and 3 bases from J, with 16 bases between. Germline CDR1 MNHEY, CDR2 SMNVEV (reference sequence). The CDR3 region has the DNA TGTGCCACCAGACAGAGCAACAACTACGAGCAGTACTTC. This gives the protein CATRQSNNYEQYF.

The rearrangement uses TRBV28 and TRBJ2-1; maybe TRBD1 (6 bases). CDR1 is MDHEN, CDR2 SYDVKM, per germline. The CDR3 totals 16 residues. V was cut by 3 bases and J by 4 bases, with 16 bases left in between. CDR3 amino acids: CASSLAGQTSYNEQFF. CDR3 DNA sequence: TGTGCCAGCAGTTTGGCCGGACAGACCTCATACAATGAGCAGTTCTTC.